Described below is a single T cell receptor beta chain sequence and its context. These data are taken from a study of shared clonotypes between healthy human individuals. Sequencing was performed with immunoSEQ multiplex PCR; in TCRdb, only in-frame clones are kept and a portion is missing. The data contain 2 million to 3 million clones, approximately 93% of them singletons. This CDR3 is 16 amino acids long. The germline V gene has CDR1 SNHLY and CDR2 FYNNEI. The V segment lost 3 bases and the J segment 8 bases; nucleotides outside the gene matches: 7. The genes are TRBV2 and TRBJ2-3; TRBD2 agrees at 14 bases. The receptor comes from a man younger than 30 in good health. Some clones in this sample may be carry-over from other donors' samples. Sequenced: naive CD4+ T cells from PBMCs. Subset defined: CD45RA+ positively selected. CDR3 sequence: CASSDPGTSGSLTQYF. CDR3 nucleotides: TGTGCCAGCAGTGATCCCGGGACTAGCGGGAGCCTTACGCAGTATTTT.